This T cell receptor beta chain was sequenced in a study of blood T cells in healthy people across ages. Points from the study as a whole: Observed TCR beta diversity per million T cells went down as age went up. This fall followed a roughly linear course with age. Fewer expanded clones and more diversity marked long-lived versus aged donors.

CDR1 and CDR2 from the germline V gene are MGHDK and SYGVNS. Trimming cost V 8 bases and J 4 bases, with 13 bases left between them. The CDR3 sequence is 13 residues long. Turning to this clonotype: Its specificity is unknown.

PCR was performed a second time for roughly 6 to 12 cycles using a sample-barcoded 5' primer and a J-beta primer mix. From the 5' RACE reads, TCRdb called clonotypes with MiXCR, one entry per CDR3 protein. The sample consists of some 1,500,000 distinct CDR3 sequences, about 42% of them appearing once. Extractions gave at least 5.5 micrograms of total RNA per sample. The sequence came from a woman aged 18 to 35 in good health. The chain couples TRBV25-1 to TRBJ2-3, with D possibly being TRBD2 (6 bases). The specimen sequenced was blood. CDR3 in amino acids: CASLATGADTQYF. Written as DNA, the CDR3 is TGTGCCAGCCTTGCAACGGGGGCAGATACGCAGTATTTT.